Below, 7 T cell receptor beta chains from the same sample are listed, as sequenced in a study of technical replicates of blood from a few donors. The repertoire was sequenced with immunoSEQ multiplex PCR; TCRdb's copy has only in-frame clones and lacks some. Among over 70,000 clones listed, roughly 96% were seen once. The material sequenced was T cells isolated from PBMCs. The receptors originated from a human donor in good health.

Only one count was recorded for this clone. CDR3 loop: CASSPGQGETQYF. The CDR3 DNA reads as TGCGCCAGCAGTCCAGGACAGGGGGAGACCCAGTACTTC. The rearrangement joins TRBV10-1 to TRBJ2-5; 9 bases map to TRBD1. With V trimmed by 5 bases and J by 5 bases, 3 bases remained unmatched. CDR3 length equals 13 residues. The germline gives CDR1 WNHNN, CDR2 SYGVQD (reference sequence).

CDR3 in DNA: TGTGCCAGCAGATCCCTAGGGGCGGGGGGCACAGATACGCAGTATTTT. Its protein is CASRSLGAGGTDTQYF. The chain couples TRBV27 to TRBJ2-3, with 7 bases that match TRBD2. The CDR3 consists of 16 residues. V lost 6 bases and J lost 1; bases outside the gene matches: 10. Germline CDR1 and CDR2: MNHEY and SMNVEV (reference sequence).

The chain is built from TRBV7-3 and TRBJ1-1; no reliable D call. There are 13 residues in the CDR3. Per germline, CDR1 SGHTA and CDR2 FQGTGA. V lost 7 bases, J lost 1 base, and 10 bases lay in between. The chain's CDR3 is CASKSSGNTEAFF. The CDR3 DNA sequence: TGTGCCAGCAAAAGTTCGGGGAACACTGAAGCTTTCTTT.

The V gene is TRBV13, the J gene TRBJ1-1; a possible D gene is TRBD1 (5 bases). The CDR3 loop spans 13 amino acids. Trimming cost V 3 bases and J 4 bases, with 9 bases left between them. Germline assignment: CDR1 PRHDT and CDR2 FYEKMQ (reference sequence). CDR3: CASSLQGPTEAFF. The CDR3 coding sequence is TGTGCCAGCAGCTTGCAGGGCCCCACTGAAGCTTTCTTT.

This clone has a handful of counts. This chain connects TRBV29-1 to TRBJ2-5, with 9 bases that match TRBD2. This CDR3 spans 14 amino acids. CDR1 SQVTM and CDR2 ANQGSEA come from the germline V gene. The V and J ends lost 2 bases and 4 bases, in that order; junction bases with no gene match: 5. CDR3: CSVEMRGGRETQYF. The DNA for the CDR3 is TGCAGCGTTGAAATGCGGGGGGGCCGAGAGACCCAGTACTTC.

The chain employs TRBV5-1 and TRBJ2-5; a possible D gene is TRBD1 (5 bases). V lost 0 bases, J lost 5 bases, and 20 bases lay in between. The CDR3 has 17 residues. Germline loops: CDR1 SGHRS, CDR2 YFSETQ. Here the CDR3 reads CASSLASGVRVAETQYF. The CDR3 DNA is TGCGCCAGCAGCTTGGCTTCGGGCGTCAGGGTGGCGGAGACCCAGTACTTC.

This clone was seen once. The rearrangement joins TRBV30 to TRBJ1-3; D might be TRBD1 (5 bases). V lost 4 bases and J lost 0, with 10 bases in between. The CDR3 totals 14 residues. CDR1 and CDR2 (germline): GTSNPN, SVGIG (reference sequence). DNA for the CDR3: TGTGCCTGGACCTGGGACTTCTCTGGAAACACCATATATTTT. Protein: CAWTWDFSGNTIYF.